Shown below are 20 T cell receptor beta chains from a single sample sequenced in a study of cytomegalovirus exposure and HLA in healthy donors. Both 60 Vbeta primers and 13 Jbeta primers went into the PCR. The protocol was immunoSEQ multiplex PCR, while the TCRdb copy is restricted to in-frame clones and leaves out a portion. Among 150,000 to 200,000 clones listed, roughly two thirds were seen once. The specimen was PBMCs. The receptor set was obtained from a woman aged 18-30 years in good health and CMV-seropositive.

J is TRBJ1-1 and V is TRBV30; D remains ambiguous. Trimming pared 0 bases from V and 0 bases from J, leaving 8 bases between. The CDR3 extends over 14 amino acids. CDR1 and CDR2 (germline): GTSNPN, SVGIG (reference sequence). CDR3 DNA: TGTGCCTGGAGTGTAAGAGGGCTGAACACTGAAGCTTTCTTT. Its protein product is CAWSVRGLNTEAFF.

The V and J genes are TRBV11-2 and TRBJ2-6; no clear D gene. The CDR3 totals 17 residues. The V end lost 7 bases, the J end lost 1 base, and 17 bases lay between the germline ends. CDR1 is SGHAT, CDR2 FQNNGV, per germline. The CDR3 is CASTSSRHLSGANVLTF. Here the CDR3 DNA reads TGTGCCAGCACCTCCAGCCGACACCTTTCTGGGGCCAACGTCCTGACTTTC.

The chain links TRBV6-1 to TRBJ2-5; D ambiguous. The CDR3 has 13 residues. Germline CDR1 is MNHNS and CDR2 is SASEGT. V was trimmed by 4 bases and J by 0 bases, leaving 6 bases between them. The CDR3 region is CASSVMYQETQYF. CDR3 in DNA: TGTGCCAGCAGTGTAATGTACCAAGAGACCCAGTACTTC.

The chain employs TRBV10-1 and TRBJ1-1; D uncertain. With 3 bases removed from V and 4 bases from J, the gap between germline ends came to 12 bases. The CDR3 length is 14 residues. Germline V gives CDR1 WNHNN, CDR2 SYGVQD (reference sequence). DNA for the CDR3: TGCGCCAGCAGTGATGGCGGGCGGGGCACTGAAGCTTTCTTT. Translation: CASSDGGRGTEAFF.

CDR3 nucleotide sequence: TGCGCCAGCAGCCAAGTCCGTAGTACCTACGAGCAGTACTTC. This gives the protein CASSQVRSTYEQYF. The chain couples TRBV4-3 to TRBJ2-5; D uncertain. The J call is uncertain, as TRBJ2-7 better fits the DNA end. The CDR3 extends over 14 amino acids. CDR1 is LGHNA, CDR2 YSLEER, per germline.

The chain carries TRBV6-5 and TRBJ2-5, with 9 positions matching TRBD2. The end of the DNA aligns better with TRBJ2-7, so the J call may be wrong. The V gene's germline CDR1 is MNHEY and CDR2 SVGAGI. This CDR3 is 11 amino acids long. The CDR3 DNA reads as TGTGGGGCGGGAGGGCCCCACGAGCAGTACTTC. This encodes CGAGGPHEQYF.

The V and J genes are TRBV6-1 and TRBJ2-7, with a possible D match to TRBD1 (5 bases). CDR3 length: 15 residues. Trimming pared 8 bases from V and 7 bases from J, leaving 24 bases between. Germline V gene sequence: CDR1 MNHNS, CDR2 SASEGT. The CDR3 loop is CASSPDPTGSGEQYF. The DNA of the CDR3 is TGTGCCAGCTCCCCTGACCCCACAGGTTCGGGTGAGCAGTACTTC.

The chain carries TRBV9 and TRBJ2-6, with a tentative D call TRBD2 (6 bases). Per germline, CDR1 SGDLS and CDR2 YYNGEE. CDR3 size: 18 residues. The germline V and J ends were trimmed by 3 bases and 0 bases, with 16 bases remaining between them. The CDR3 protein is CASSESGLVTSGANVLTF. The CDR3 nucleotides are TGTGCCAGCAGCGAGTCGGGACTGGTCACCTCTGGGGCCAACGTCCTGACTTTC.

The chain carries TRBV5-1 and TRBJ2-3; 7 nucleotides line up with TRBD2. The J segment lost 1 base and the V segment lost 4 bases, leaving 9 bases of the junction unmatched. The CDR3 is 16 amino acids. Germline CDR1 reads SGHRS; CDR2 reads YFSETQ. Here the CDR3 reads CASSRPGGTGTDTQYF. In DNA, the CDR3 is TGCGCCAGCAGCCGCCCCGGGGGGACTGGCACAGATACGCAGTATTTT.

Of note for this clone: Relative to the germline gene, one junction end is altered; a read error may explain this. This chain links TRBV30 with TRBJ2-3, with D possibly being TRBD2 (6 bases). In germline, CDR1 is GTSNPN, CDR2 SVGIG (reference sequence). CDR3 length equals 13 residues. As DNA, the CDR3 is TGTGCCTGGGGGGGGTTTAGCACGGATACGCAGTATTTT. Amino acids: CAWGGFSTDTQYF.

This chain joins TRBV9 and TRBJ1-5, with D unclear. Trimming took off 0 bases at V and 4 bases at J, with 5 bases between the two ends. This CDR3 comprises 13 residues. Germline assignment: CDR1 SGDLS and CDR2 YYNGEE. The CDR3 DNA is TGTGCCAGCAGCGTAGCTACGAATCAGCCCCAGCATTTT. Its protein is CASSVATNQPQHF.

This clone was seen only a few times. The gene calls are TRBV30 and TRBJ2-3, with TRBD2 identical over 11 bases. CDR3 length: 14 amino acids. Germline assignment: CDR1 GTSNPN and CDR2 SVGIG (reference sequence). Trimming took 4 bases from V and 7 from J; bases not matched to a gene: 7. CDR3 residues: CAWIPLAGVYTQYF. The CDR3 DNA reads as TGTGCCTGGATACCACTAGCGGGAGTATATACGCAGTATTTT. Combining the CDR3 with reference TRBV30 and TRBJ2-3 gives the whole variable domain SQTIHQWPATLVQPVGSPLSLECTVEGTSNPNLYWYRQAAGRGLQLLFYSVGIGQISSEVPQNLSASRPQDRQFILSSKKLLLSDSGFYLCAWIPLAGVYTQYFGPGTRLTVL.

This clone was observed a handful of times. This sequence joins TRBV2 and TRBJ2-3, with TRBD2 as a possible D gene (5 bases). V was cut by 4 bases and J by 2 bases, with 16 bases left in between. CDR3 length: 16 residues. CDR1 and CDR2 (germline): SNHLY, FYNNEI. The CDR3 sequence is CASSVFPRDVTDTQYF. For the CDR3, the DNA is TGTGCCAGCAGTGTTTTCCCCCGGGATGTCACAGATACGCAGTATTTT.

The rearrangement uses TRBV11-2 and TRBJ2-5; D may be TRBD2 (5 bases). The CDR3 is 13 residues long. Germline lookup yields CDR1 SGHAT and CDR2 FQNNGV. V was shortened by 6 bases and J by 5 bases, with 13 bases between the two germline ends. This CDR3 is CASRTDSRETQYF. The CDR3 DNA is TGTGCCAGCAGAACGGACTCCAGGGAGACCCAGTACTTC.

This clone came up a few times. This rearrangement joins TRBV5-8 to TRBJ1-4, with 10 bases aligning to TRBD1. The CDR3 has 15 residues. The V and J ends lost 4 bases and 8 bases, in that order; junction bases with no gene match: 8. Germline-derived CDR1 and CDR2 are SGHTS and YDEGEE. CDR3 region: CASSLRTGGYEKLFF. The CDR3 DNA sequence: TGTGCCAGCAGCCTCCGGACAGGGGGGTACGAAAAACTGTTTTTT.

This chain links TRBV28 with TRBJ2-3; 9 bases align to TRBD1. CDR3 length equals 16 residues. The V gene's germline CDR1 is MDHEN and CDR2 SYDVKM. V lost 7 bases to trimming and J lost 2 bases; unmatched junction nucleotides: 10. CDR3 sequence reads: CASTLTGGRDTDTQYF. DNA of the CDR3: TGTGCCAGCACCTTAACAGGGGGCCGCGACACAGATACGCAGTATTTT.

The chain recombines TRBV23-1 with TRBJ1-2; 7 bases align to TRBD1. TRBV23-1 is noted as an ORF with a role that remains uncertain. V lost 4 bases, J lost 8 bases, and 13 bases stayed unmatched. CDR3 length: 15 residues. This CDR3 reads CASSRRRGHEGGYTF. DNA for the CDR3: TGCGCCAGCAGTCGCAGGAGGGGGCACGAGGGAGGCTACACCTTC.

The J gene is TRBJ2-5, the V gene TRBV15; tentative D call: TRBD2 (5 bases). This CDR3 spans 12 amino acids. Trimming took 1 base from V and 5 from J, leaving 5 bases between them. Germline CDR1 and CDR2: LNHNV and YYDKDF (reference sequence). The CDR3 protein is CATSRGGETQYF. The CDR3 region has the DNA TGTGCCACCAGCAGAGGCGGGGAGACCCAGTACTTC.

The chain couples TRBV5-6 to TRBJ1-4; 10 bases fit TRBD1. From germline, CDR1 is SGHDT and CDR2 YYEEEE. The ends lost 0 bases at V and 10 bases at J; junction bases unmatched: 6. This CDR3 has 15 residues. In DNA, the CDR3 is TGTGCCAGCAGCTTGGATCGGGACAGGGGTTCAAAACTGTTTTTT. It codes for CASSLDRDRGSKLFF.

The rearrangement joins TRBV4-1 to TRBJ2-7, with TRBD1 identical over 9 bases. V shed 1 base, J shed 2 bases, and the junction held 6 bases outside the gene matches. Germline CDR1 reads MGHRA; CDR2 reads YSYEKL. CDR3 size: 16 residues. The CDR3 nucleotides are TGCGCCAGCAGCCAAGGCATCCGACAGGGGGCCTACGAGCAGTACTTC. Translating gives CASSQGIRQGAYEQYF.